One T cell receptor beta chain is described in this entry. CDR1 MGHRA and CDR2 YSYEKL come from the germline V gene. The CDR3 sequence is 15 residues long. V lost 4 bases and J 1 base, leaving 12 bases between the germline ends. Under the authors' procedure: Using reference gene primer amplification, nucleated cell counts were estimated. Here immunoSEQ multiplex PCR was the method, and the copy in TCRdb shows in-frame clones only, minus some. The V and J calls and clone size come from that table; D and trimming were worked out from the DNA. The profile shows around 230,000 clones, around 83% of them singletons. The record originates from a study of blood T cell repertoires in COVID-19. Background on the study: There were acute and convalescent COVID-19 samples, and they came from the United States, Italy and Spain. In each case, the material was cDNA or gDNA derived from T cells, B-cell-depleted T cells, or PBMCs.

The chain is built from TRBV4-1 and TRBJ2-3; D not certain. The sequencing input was peripheral blood. This sequence originates from a woman aged 55-69 years with active or convalescent COVID-19. The CDR3 DNA follows: TGCGCCAGCAGCCGCTTGGCGCAGGGCACAGATACGCAGTATTTT. Translation: CASSRLAQGTDTQYF.